The 6 T cell receptor beta chains reported below all come from one sample, sequenced in a study of T cell responses to AZD1222 COVID-19 vaccine (dated by TCRdb to about 2021). Reading the label with the study, this specimen's time point is: baseline before first vaccination. The library was made by the immunoSEQ multiplex PCR assay. Held by TCRdb, this immuneACCESS table contains in-frame sequences only and omits some clones. Under half of the omission traces to an unresolved V gene where checked; the cause of the rest is unknown. This sample gives some 91,000 clones in total; 90% to 95% of them show up just once. About 12% of the sample is held by the ten biggest clonotypes. Sequencing used peripheral blood, obtained on day 0 of AZD1222 vaccination. These receptor sequences come from an adult in good health.

The chain recombines TRBV3-1 (or the pseudogene TRBV3-2) with TRBJ1-1; D is unclear. V lost 1 base to trimming and J lost 1 base, with 7 bases between them. The germline gives CDR1 LGHDT, CDR2 YNNKEL (reference sequence). CDR3 length: 14 amino acids. This CDR3 reads CASSQAQQNTEAFF. The CDR3 DNA sequence: TGTGCCAGCAGCCAAGCCCAGCAGAACACTGAAGCTTTCTTT.

This clone was detected only once. The chain employs TRBV5-4 and TRBJ2-3; D ambiguous. From germline, CDR1 is SGHNT and CDR2 YYREEE (reference sequence). The CDR3 has 13 residues. Trimming stripped 0 bases from V and 0 bases from J, with 2 bases between. CDR3 protein: CASSLDSTDTQYF. The CDR3 DNA sequence: TGTGCCAGCAGCTTGGACAGCACAGATACGCAGTATTTT.

The chain uses TRBV30 and TRBJ1-5; D is unclear. Between the trimmed V and J ends, which lost 5 bases and 2 bases, there was a span of 10 bases. The V gene's germline CDR1 is GTSNPN and CDR2 SVGIG (reference sequence). The CDR3 contains 13 residues. As DNA, the CDR3 is TGTGCCTGGGTAAGCAAGGGCAATCAGCCCCAGCATTTT. The encoded protein is CAWVSKGNQPQHF.

The chain couples TRBV4-1 to TRBJ1-5; D may be TRBD1 (6 bases). Germline CDR1 MGHRA, CDR2 YSYEKL. The CDR3 runs 14 residues. V gave up 3 bases and J gave up 11 bases, with 17 bases separating them. CDR3 in DNA: TGCGCCAGCAGCCAGAGTATCCCCAAGGGGGCCCAGCATTTT. This gives the protein CASSQSIPKGAQHF.

The chain has TRBV5-1 and TRBJ2-2; TRBD1 aligns across 10 bases. There are 15 residues in the CDR3. Germline V gene sequence: CDR1 SGHRS, CDR2 YFSETQ. After removal of 0 bases from V and 5 bases from J, the junction contained 1 base not matched to a gene. In DNA, the CDR3 is TGCGCCAGCAGCTTGGAGGACAGGGGGACCGGGGAGCTGTTTTTT. Translating it yields CASSLEDRGTGELFF.

The genes are TRBV29-1 and TRBJ1-4, with 7 bases matching TRBD1. This CDR3 comprises 15 residues. J lost 7 bases, V lost 1 base, and 9 bases had no gene match. Germline CDR1 is SQVTM and CDR2 is ANQGSEA. DNA of the CDR3: TGCAGCGTTGAAGCCTGGTCAGGGGGTAGTGAAAAACTGTTTTTT. The encoded protein is CSVEAWSGGSEKLFF.